Sequencing of this T cell receptor beta chain was carried out in a study of T cell responses to AZD1222 COVID-19 vaccine. A word on this clone: What it binds is not known.

The CDR3 consists of 14 residues. Trimming took off 5 bases at V and 5 bases at J, with 16 bases between the two ends. Germline CDR1 and CDR2: SGHTA and FQGNSA. Study-wide findings and caveats: Per reports, nearly half of all spike-specific TCRs target regions that are unmutated in variants. Seropositive at baseline were only six or seven AZD1222 recipients. White British people made up most donors, females outnumbered males, and clonal diversity was possibly underestimated.

Repertoires were generated with immunoSEQ multiplex PCR, while TCRdb's copy carries only in-frame clones and drops some. The repertoire consists of around 150,000 clones, with 90% to 95% occurring once and the leading ten covering around 4%. The sequence was collected from an adult in good health. This chain uses TRBV7-2 with TRBJ2-7, with D perhaps matching TRBD1 or TRBD2 (5 bases each). Material: peripheral blood, obtained on day 0 of MenACWY control vaccination. DNA of the CDR3: TGTGCCAGCAGCCCTGGCCGGGGCTTCGACGAGCAGTACTTC. Translating it yields CASSPGRGFDEQYF.